The subject of this entry is one T cell receptor beta chain. Its antigen is not known. Although they were nominally healthy when sampled, donors likely had unrecorded immune exposures. 60 Vbeta and 13 Jbeta primers were used in PCR. Sequencing was performed with immunoSEQ multiplex PCR; in TCRdb, only in-frame clones are kept and a portion is missing. The profile shows 100,000 to 150,000 clones, approximately 82% of them singletons. The sample originates from a study of cytomegalovirus exposure and HLA in healthy donors. Regarding the study as a whole: A later look showed TCR association rates differing by HLA locus, highest for DRB1 and lowest for HLA-C. Likely technical artifact: a cluster of highly shared sequence variants. Only CMV serostatus was available as immune exposure information.

This CDR3 region has 15 residues. V was pared by 4 bases and J by 9 bases, with 23 bases between. CDR1 SGHRS and CDR2 YFSETQ come from the germline V gene. The receptor comes from a man between 18 and 29 years old in good health and CMV-seropositive. The chain uses TRBV5-1 and TRBJ2-7; D perhaps matches TRBD2 (5 bases). Material: PBMCs. This chain's CDR3 is CASSESGASAVTQYF. CDR3 DNA sequence: TGCGCCAGCAGCGAAAGCGGAGCCTCGGCGGTGACGCAGTACTTC.